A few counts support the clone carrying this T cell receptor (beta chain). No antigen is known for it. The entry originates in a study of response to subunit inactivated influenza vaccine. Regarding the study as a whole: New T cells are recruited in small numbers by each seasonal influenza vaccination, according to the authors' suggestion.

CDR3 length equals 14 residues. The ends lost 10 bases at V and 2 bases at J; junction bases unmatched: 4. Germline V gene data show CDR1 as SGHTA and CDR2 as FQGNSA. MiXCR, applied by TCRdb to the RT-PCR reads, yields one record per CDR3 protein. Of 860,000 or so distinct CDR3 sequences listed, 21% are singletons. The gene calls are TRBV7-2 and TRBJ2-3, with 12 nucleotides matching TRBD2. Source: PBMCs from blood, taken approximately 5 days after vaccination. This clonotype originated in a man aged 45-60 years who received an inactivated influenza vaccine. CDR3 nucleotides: TGTGCCACTAGGACTAGCGGGATCACAGATACGCAGTATTTT. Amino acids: CATRTSGITDTQYF.